Shown below are 24 T cell receptor beta chains from a single sample sequenced in a study of blood T cell repertoires in COVID-19. The assay was immunoSEQ multiplex PCR, and TCRdb's table has in-frame clones only and misses some. The table records 190,000 or so clones, 70% to 90% of them present only once. Sequenced material: peripheral blood. Source of these receptors: a woman aged 25 to 39 with active or convalescent COVID-19.

The rearrangement links TRBV11-2 to TRBJ2-7, with a weak D call TRBD1 (5 bases). Trimming shortened V by 4 bases and J by 3 bases, and 7 bases separated the two germline ends. The CDR3 is 12 amino acids. The germline gives CDR1 SGHAT, CDR2 FQNNGV. This CDR3 reads CASSSGNYEQYF. The DNA for the CDR3 is TGTGCCAGCAGCTCAGGGAACTACGAGCAGTACTTC. Complete variable domain (other parts from reference TRBV11-2 and TRBJ2-7): EAGVAQSPRYKIIEKRQSVAFWCNPISGHATLYWYQQILGQGPKLLIQFQNNGVVDDSQLPKDRFSAERLKGVDSTLKIQPAKLEDSAVYLCASSSGNYEQYFGPGTRLTVT.

The rearrangement joins TRBV18 to TRBJ1-6, with D tentatively TRBD1 (5 bases). V was clipped by 6 bases and J by 3 bases, with 15 bases between them. The V gene's germline CDR1 is KGHSH and CDR2 LQKENI. The CDR3 sequence is 16 residues long. CDR3 DNA sequence: TGTGCCAGCTCTGCCGGGGGGTCGAACTATAATTCACCCCTCCACTTT. This codes for CASSAGGSNYNSPLHF. The complete variable domain, with remaining parts taken from reference TRBV18 and TRBJ1-6, reads NAGVMQNPRHLVRRRGQEARLRCSPMKGHSHVYWYRQLPEEGLKFMVYLQKENIIDESGMPKERFSAEFPKEGPSILRIQQVVRGDSAAYFCASSAGGSNYNSPLHFGNGTRLTVT.

The CDR3 region is CASSQVGTGTGSAYGYTF. The CDR3 bases are TGTGCCAGCAGCCAAGTTGGGACCGGGACAGGGTCGGCCTATGGCTACACCTTC. The chain links TRBV4-2 to TRBJ1-2, with TRBD1 matching 9 bases. CDR3 length: 18 amino acids. Trimming cost V 1 base and J 4 bases; bases outside gene matches: 13. Germline-derived CDR1 and CDR2 are LGHNA and YNFKEQ.

CDR3 amino acids: CASRTTQETQYF. The CDR3, as DNA: TGTGCCAGTAGAACTACCCAAGAGACCCAGTACTTC. V is TRBV6-5 and J is TRBJ2-5; no reliable D call. Germline CDR1 and CDR2: MNHEY and SVGAGI. The V and J ends lost 9 bases and 1 base respectively, with 9 bases between them. This CDR3 spans 12 amino acids.

CDR3 region: CSGGQNTEAFF. Written as DNA, the CDR3 is TGCAGCGGTGGACAGAACACTGAAGCTTTCTTT. The chain employs TRBV29-1 and TRBJ1-1, with D perhaps matching TRBD1 (5 bases). The V end was cut by 7 bases, the J end by 1 base, with 7 bases between. This CDR3 is built from 11 residues. The V gene's germline CDR1 is SQVTM and CDR2 ANQGSEA.

The CDR3 reads CASSPSSRGPTDTQYF. CDR3 DNA: TGTGCCAGCTCACCAAGTAGCAGGGGACCCACAGATACGCAGTATTTT. The V and J genes are TRBV18 and TRBJ2-3; maybe TRBD1 (6 bases). Germline V CDR1 and CDR2: KGHSH, LQKENI. Trimming left V 2 bases short and J 2 bases short, with 14 bases between. The CDR3 covers 16 residues.

The CDR3 sequence is CASIRDRGNTEAFF. The DNA of the CDR3 is TGTGCCAGCATCCGGGACAGGGGAAACACTGAAGCTTTCTTT. This chain uses TRBV19 with TRBJ1-1; 10 positions agree with TRBD1. This CDR3 is built from 14 residues. With V trimmed by 9 bases and J by 2 bases, 6 bases remained unmatched. Per germline, CDR1 LNHDA and CDR2 SQIVND (reference sequence).

The chain links TRBV11-3 to TRBJ1-1; D ambiguous. V was cut by 6 bases and J by 4 bases, with 18 bases left in between. Germline CDR1 is SGHNT and CDR2 is YENEEA. The CDR3 is made up of 15 amino acids. In DNA form, the CDR3 reads TGTGCCAGCAGTAAGCTTACATTACAGAGCACTGAAGCTTTCTTT. Residues: CASSKLTLQSTEAFF.

The rearrangement joins TRBV24-1 to TRBJ2-2, with 11 bases matching TRBD1. There are 16 residues in the CDR3. V lost 5 bases, J lost 6 bases, and 7 bases stayed unmatched. Germline CDR1 reads KGHDR; CDR2 reads SFDVKD. DNA of the CDR3: TGTGCCACCAGTGCCCCGGGACAGGGGGGGCCCGGGGAGCTGTTTTTT. It specifies CATSAPGQGGPGELFF.

V is TRBV6-5 and J is TRBJ2-1; 9 nucleotides align to TRBD1. Germline trimming cut 5 bases from V and 5 bases from J; bases unmatched to any gene: 7. This CDR3 is built from 15 residues. Per germline, CDR1 MNHEY and CDR2 SVGAGI. CDR3 residues: CASSNAGTGNNEQFF. The DNA for the CDR3 is TGTGCCAGCAGTAACGCCGGGACAGGGAACAATGAGCAGTTCTTC.

The chain carries TRBV10-2 and TRBJ2-7, with a weak D call TRBD2 (6 bases). Germline V CDR1 and CDR2: WSHSY, SAAADI. The CDR3 length is 15 residues. V shed 5 bases and J shed 6 bases, with 20 bases lying between them. CDR3 nucleotide sequence: TGCGCCAGCAGTTCTACGGACGGGAGTATAGGCGAGCAGTACTTC. Protein: CASSSTDGSIGEQYF.

This sequence joins TRBV6-1 and TRBJ1-6, with TRBD1 identical over 7 bases. Per the germline V gene, CDR1 is MNHNS and CDR2 is SASEGT. Trimming took 3 bases from V and 3 from J; bases not matched to a gene: 8. The CDR3 has 17 residues. CDR3 in amino acids: CASSDYRQGFYNSPLHF. Written as DNA, the CDR3 is TGTGCCAGCAGTGATTATCGACAGGGTTTCTATAATTCACCCCTCCACTTT.

This chain uses TRBV7-9 with TRBJ1-2; 7 bases align to TRBD1. CDR3 length equals 13 residues. With 5 bases clipped from V and 4 bases from J, the junction kept 4 bases outside the gene matches. Germline V gene data show CDR1 as SEHNR and CDR2 as FQNEAQ (reference sequence). The CDR3 here is CASSPGQIYGYTF. The DNA for the CDR3 is TGTGCCAGCAGCCCGGGACAGATCTATGGCTACACCTTC. Looking up the rest from reference TRBV7-9 and TRBJ1-2 gives the full variable domain: DTGVSQNPRHKITKRGQNVTFRCDPISEHNRLYWYRQTLGQGPEFLTYFQNEAQLEKSRLLSDRFSAERPKGSFSTLEIQRTEQGDSAMYLCASSPGQIYGYTFGSGTRLTVV.

The CDR3: CASSLVYYKNIQYF. The CDR3 DNA is TGTGCCAGCAGCTTAGTCTACTATAAAAACATTCAGTACTTC. This chain uses TRBV11-2 with TRBJ2-4; D unresolved. The CDR3 length is 14 residues. V was trimmed by 1 base and J by 4 bases, leaving 8 bases between them. CDR1 and CDR2 from the germline V gene are SGHAT and FQNNGV.

The chain couples TRBV7-2 to TRBJ2-5, with TRBD2 identical over 7 bases. Losses at the gene ends were 0 bases for V and 2 bases for J; bases not matched to a gene: 9. CDR3 length: 17 amino acids. CDR1 is SGHTA, CDR2 FQGNSA, per germline. The CDR3 DNA reads as TGTGCCAGCAGCTTAGCGAAAGTGCGGGGGATACAAGAGACCCAGTACTTC. Translation: CASSLAKVRGIQETQYF.

This chain links TRBV6-1 with TRBJ1-6; 8 bases line up with TRBD1. Per germline, CDR1 MNHNS and CDR2 SASEGT. With 1 base clipped from V and 8 bases from J, the junction kept 4 bases outside the gene matches. The CDR3 consists of 15 residues. As DNA, the CDR3 is TGTGCCAGCAGTGAAGAGGCAGGGGGCTATTCACCCCTCCACTTT. Translated, it gives CASSEEAGGYSPLHF.

This CDR3 reads CASSLGTQGWYYEQYF. The CDR3 nucleotides read TGTGCCAGCAGTTTAGGCACCCAGGGCTGGTACTACGAGCAGTACTTC. This sequence joins TRBV28 and TRBJ2-7, with a possible D match to TRBD1 (5 bases). Germline assignment: CDR1 MDHEN and CDR2 SYDVKM. The CDR3 covers 16 residues. Trimming pared 2 bases from V and 3 bases from J, leaving 17 bases between.

This clone was seen only a few times. The chain recombines TRBV10-3 with TRBJ1-1; no definite D call. V was trimmed by 4 bases and J by 1 base, leaving 7 bases between them. From germline, CDR1 is ENHRY and CDR2 SYGVKD. The CDR3 extends over 13 amino acids. The CDR3: CAISVQANTEAFF. As DNA, the CDR3 is TGTGCCATCAGTGTGCAGGCGAACACTGAAGCTTTCTTT.

This clone was counted a few times. This rearrangement joins TRBV28 to TRBJ1-2, with no clear D. The germline CDR1 and CDR2 sequences are MDHEN and SYDVKM. This CDR3 is 17 amino acids long. V lost 1 base to trimming and J lost 0 bases, with 15 bases between them. This CDR3 is CASSLYPPGFSNYGYTF. The CDR3 DNA sequence: TGTGCCAGCAGTTTATACCCCCCCGGTTTCTCTAACTATGGCTACACCTTC.

V and J are TRBV6-5 and TRBJ2-5; 11 bases are a match to TRBD2. The CDR3 totals 16 residues. The V segment lost 4 bases and the J segment 4 bases; nucleotides outside the gene matches: 8. Germline V gene data show CDR1 as MNHEY and CDR2 as SVGAGI. CDR3 coding DNA: TGTGCCAGCAGTTTTAGCGGGGGGGCAGTGGGAGAGACCCAGTACTTC. Encoded protein: CASSFSGGAVGETQYF.

The chain couples TRBV5-5 to TRBJ1-2; D is possibly TRBD1 (6 bases). The CDR3 sequence is 15 residues long. Germline values: CDR1 SGHKS, CDR2 YYEKEE (reference sequence). V was clipped by 0 bases and J by 2 bases, with 11 bases between them. The CDR3 protein is CASSLVGGVNYGYTF. The CDR3 DNA sequence: TGTGCCAGCAGCTTGGTAGGGGGTGTAAACTATGGCTACACCTTC.

This chain joins TRBV9 and TRBJ1-2, with 10 positions matching TRBD1. Per the germline V gene, CDR1 is SGDLS and CDR2 is YYNGEE. Trimming removed 0 bases from V and 4 bases from J; junction bases left unmatched: 24. This CDR3 comprises 22 residues. The CDR3 nucleotides are TGTGCCAGCAGCGTAGGAGTGCCTCCGGGACAGGGGCAACCTCTTACCATCTATGGCTACACCTTC. Its protein is CASSVGVPPGQGQPLTIYGYTF.

The J gene is TRBJ2-7, the V gene TRBV7-9, with TRBD1 matching 7 bases. The J segment lost 0 bases and the V segment lost 10 bases, leaving 3 bases of the junction unmatched. From germline, CDR1 is SEHNR and CDR2 FQNEAQ (reference sequence). CDR3 length: 12 residues. The CDR3: CAIRQGSYEQYF. The CDR3 nucleotides are TGTGCCATACGACAGGGCTCCTACGAGCAGTACTTC.

This chain connects TRBV19 to TRBJ2-7; possibly TRBD1 for D (5 bases). The CDR3 runs 13 residues. V lost 5 bases to trimming and J lost 2 bases, with 10 bases between them. The germline gives CDR1 LNHDA, CDR2 SQIVND (reference sequence). The CDR3 DNA sequence: TGTGCCAGTAGTGCACAGGTAACCTACGAGCAGTACTTC. As protein: CASSAQVTYEQYF.